This is a list of T cell receptor beta chains from one sample in a study of a mutant IDH1 vaccine in newly diagnosed glioma. Clones were read by immunoSEQ multiplex PCR, and TCRdb kept only the in-frame ones, dropping some. The sample shows around 59,000 clones, around 92% of them seen only once. This material consisted of PBMCs, taken from a glioma patient treated with radiotherapy, temozolomide or both. These receptors came from a man in his fifties with glioma. CDR3s include the opening cysteine and the closing phenylalanine or tryptophan. D genes are given only for firm matches. Size is omitted from some rows. Given values are once, few, many or a class for expanded clones.

v_gene: TRBV7-9; d_gene: -; abundance: -; len: 13; j_gene: TRBJ2-3; CDR3aa: CAASGRVGDTQYF; CDR3nt: TGTGCCGCCTCGGGAAGGGTCGGCGATACGCAGTATTTT
v_gene: TRBV13; d_gene: -; abundance: once; len: 15; j_gene: TRBJ2-3; CDR3aa: CASSLGPPEGDTQYF; CDR3nt: TGTGCCAGCAGCTTGGGGCCCCCCGAGGGAGATACGCAGTATTTT
v_gene: TRBV5-8; d_gene: TRBD1; abundance: -; len: 15; j_gene: TRBJ1-1; CDR3aa: CASTSRDRRNTEAFF; CDR3nt: TGTGCCAGCACCTCTCGGGACAGAAGGAACACTGAAGCTTTCTTT
v_gene: TRBV27; d_gene: -; abundance: -; len: 13; j_gene: TRBJ2-2; CDR3aa: CASSFHGPGELFF; CDR3nt: TGTGCCAGCAGTTTCCATGGGCCCGGGGAGCTGTTTTTT
v_gene: TRBV7-6; d_gene: TRBD1; abundance: -; len: 14; j_gene: TRBJ1-1; CDR3aa: CASSYRGVGTEAFF; CDR3nt: TGTGCCAGCAGTTACAGGGGAGTCGGGACTGAAGCTTTCTTT
v_gene: TRBV7-9; d_gene: -; abundance: once; len: 13; j_gene: TRBJ1-5; CDR3aa: CASSLGWDQPQHF; CDR3nt: TGTGCCAGCAGCCTGGGGTGGGATCAGCCCCAGCATTTT
v_gene: TRBV7-3; d_gene: -; abundance: -; len: 13; j_gene: TRBJ2-2; CDR3aa: CASSLSYTGELFF; CDR3nt: TGTGCCAGCAGCTTAAGCTACACCGGGGAGCTGTTTTTT
v_gene: TRBV7-2; d_gene: TRBD2; abundance: -; len: 15; j_gene: TRBJ2-2; CDR3aa: CASRSSGGAPGELFF; CDR3nt: TGTGCCAGCAGGTCCAGCGGGGGGGCCCCCGGGGAGCTGTTTTTT
v_gene: TRBV27; d_gene: -; abundance: -; len: 13; j_gene: TRBJ2-1; CDR3aa: CASTPQKGNEQFF; CDR3nt: TGTGCCAGCACCCCCCAGAAGGGGAATGAGCAGTTCTTC
v_gene: TRBV9; d_gene: TRBD2; abundance: -; len: 16; j_gene: TRBJ2-5; CDR3aa: CASSPTGVAGLETQYF; CDR3nt: TGTGCCAGCAGCCCCACCGGAGTAGCGGGGTTAGAGACCCAGTACTTC
v_gene: TRBV7-9; d_gene: -; abundance: -; len: 15; j_gene: TRBJ1-2; CDR3aa: CASSPPTESGYGYTF; CDR3nt: TGTGCCAGCAGCCCGCCGACAGAAAGTGGCTATGGCTACACCTTC
v_gene: TRBV7-6; d_gene: -; abundance: once; len: 12; j_gene: TRBJ2-5; CDR3aa: CASSLEWETQYF; CDR3nt: TGTGCCAGCAGCTTAGAGTGGGAGACCCAGTACTTC
v_gene: TRBV2; d_gene: TRBD2; abundance: -; len: 17; j_gene: TRBJ2-1; CDR3aa: CASTLGTSGRSDNEQFF; CDR3nt: TGTGCCAGCACCCTGGGGACTAGCGGGAGGAGCGACAATGAGCAGTTCTTC
v_gene: TRBV9; d_gene: -; abundance: -; len: 14; j_gene: TRBJ1-5; CDR3aa: CASSGTSSNQPQHF; CDR3nt: TGTGCCAGCAGCGGGACAAGTAGCAATCAGCCCCAGCATTTT
v_gene: TRBV7-2; d_gene: -; abundance: -; len: 14; j_gene: TRBJ1-3; CDR3aa: CASSLHPGGNTIYF; CDR3nt: TGTGCCAGCAGCTTACACCCGGGGGGAAACACCATATATTTT
v_gene: TRBV7-9; d_gene: -; abundance: -; len: 14; j_gene: TRBJ1-3; CDR3aa: CASKDTGSGNTIYF; CDR3nt: TGTGCCAGCAAGGACACCGGCTCTGGAAACACCATATATTTT